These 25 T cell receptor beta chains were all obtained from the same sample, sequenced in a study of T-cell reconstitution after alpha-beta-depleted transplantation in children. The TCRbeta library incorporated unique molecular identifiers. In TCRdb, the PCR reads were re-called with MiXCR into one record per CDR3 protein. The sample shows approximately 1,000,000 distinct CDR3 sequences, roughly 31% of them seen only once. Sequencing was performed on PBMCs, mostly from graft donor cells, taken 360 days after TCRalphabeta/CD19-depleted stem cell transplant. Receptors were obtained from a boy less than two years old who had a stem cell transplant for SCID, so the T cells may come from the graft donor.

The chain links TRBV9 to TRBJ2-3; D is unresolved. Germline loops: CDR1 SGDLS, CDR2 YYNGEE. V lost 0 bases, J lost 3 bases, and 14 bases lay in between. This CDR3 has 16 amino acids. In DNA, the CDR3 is TGTGCCAGCAGCGTAGCGACTGATTTTGGTACAGATACGCAGTATTTT. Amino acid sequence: CASSVATDFGTDTQYF.

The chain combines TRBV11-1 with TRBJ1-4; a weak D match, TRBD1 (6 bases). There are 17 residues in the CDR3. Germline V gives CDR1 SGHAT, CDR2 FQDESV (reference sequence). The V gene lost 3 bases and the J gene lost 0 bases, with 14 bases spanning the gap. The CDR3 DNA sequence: TGTGCCAGCAGCTTGGACAGAGTATTTGCAACTAATGAAAAACTGTTTTTT. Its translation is CASSLDRVFATNEKLFF.

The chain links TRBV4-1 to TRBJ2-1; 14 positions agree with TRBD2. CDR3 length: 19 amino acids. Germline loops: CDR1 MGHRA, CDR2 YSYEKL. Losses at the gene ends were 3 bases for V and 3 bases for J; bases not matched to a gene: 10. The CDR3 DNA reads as TGCGCCAGCAGCCAGGGACTAGCGGGGGCTAACGTCCGCTACAATGAGCAGTTCTTC. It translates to CASSQGLAGANVRYNEQFF.

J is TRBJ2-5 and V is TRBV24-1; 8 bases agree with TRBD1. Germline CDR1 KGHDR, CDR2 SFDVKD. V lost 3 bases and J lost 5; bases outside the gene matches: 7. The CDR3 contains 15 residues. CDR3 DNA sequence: TGTGCCACCAGTGATCCTGCAGGGGGCCGGGAGACCCAGTACTTC. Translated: CATSDPAGGRETQYF.

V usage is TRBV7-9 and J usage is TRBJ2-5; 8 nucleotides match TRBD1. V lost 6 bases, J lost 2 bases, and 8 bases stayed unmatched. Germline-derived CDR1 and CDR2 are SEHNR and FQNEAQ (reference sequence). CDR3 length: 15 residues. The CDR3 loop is CASRPGGLGQETQYF. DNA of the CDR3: TGTGCCAGCAGACCAGGGGGCTTGGGGCAAGAGACCCAGTACTTC.

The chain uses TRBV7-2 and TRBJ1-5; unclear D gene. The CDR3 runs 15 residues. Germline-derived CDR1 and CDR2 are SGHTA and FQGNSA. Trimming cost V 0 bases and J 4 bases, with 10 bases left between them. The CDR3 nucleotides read TGTGCCAGCAGCTTAGCGCGGGCAGGAAATCAGCCCCAGCATTTT. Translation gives CASSLARAGNQPQHF. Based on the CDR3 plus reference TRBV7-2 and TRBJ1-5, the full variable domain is GAGVSQSPSNKVTEKGKDVELRCDPISGHTALYWYRQSLGQGLEFLIYFQGNSAPDKSGLPSDRFSAERTGGSVSTLTIQRTQQEDSAVYLCASSLARAGNQPQHFGDGTRLSIL.

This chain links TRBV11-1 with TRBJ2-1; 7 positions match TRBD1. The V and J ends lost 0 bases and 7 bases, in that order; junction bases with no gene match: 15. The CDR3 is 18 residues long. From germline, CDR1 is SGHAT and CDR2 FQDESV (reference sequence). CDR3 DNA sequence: TGTGCCAGCAGCTTAGCTATAACGAGGGACAGCGACTCTAATGAGCAGTTCTTC. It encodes CASSLAITRDSDSNEQFF.

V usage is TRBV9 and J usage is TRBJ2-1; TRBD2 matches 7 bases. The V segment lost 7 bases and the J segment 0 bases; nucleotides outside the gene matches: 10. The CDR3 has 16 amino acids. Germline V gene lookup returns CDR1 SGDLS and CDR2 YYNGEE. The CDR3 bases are TGTGCCAGCTCCCCGGGGGGTCCGATCTCCTACAATGAGCAGTTCTTC. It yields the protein CASSPGGPISYNEQFF.

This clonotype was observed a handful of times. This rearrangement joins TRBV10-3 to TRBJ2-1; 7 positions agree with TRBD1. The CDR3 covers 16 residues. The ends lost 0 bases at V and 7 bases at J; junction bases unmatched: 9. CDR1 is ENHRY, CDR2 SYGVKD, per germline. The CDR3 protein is CAISESRGTTGNEQFF. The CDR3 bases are TGTGCCATCAGTGAGTCCAGGGGGACCACGGGAAATGAGCAGTTCTTC.

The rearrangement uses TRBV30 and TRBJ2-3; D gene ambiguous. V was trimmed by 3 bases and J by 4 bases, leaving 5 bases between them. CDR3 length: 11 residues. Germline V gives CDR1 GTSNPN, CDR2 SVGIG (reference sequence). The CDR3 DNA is TGTGCCTGGAGGGTAGCAGATACGCAGTATTTT. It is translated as CAWRVADTQYF.

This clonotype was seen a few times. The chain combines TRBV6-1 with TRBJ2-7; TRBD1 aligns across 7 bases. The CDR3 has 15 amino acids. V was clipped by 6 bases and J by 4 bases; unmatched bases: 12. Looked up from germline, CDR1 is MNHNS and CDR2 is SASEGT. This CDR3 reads CASSPTGSLIYEQYF. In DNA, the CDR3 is TGTGCCAGCAGCCCGACAGGGTCTTTGATATACGAGCAGTACTTC.

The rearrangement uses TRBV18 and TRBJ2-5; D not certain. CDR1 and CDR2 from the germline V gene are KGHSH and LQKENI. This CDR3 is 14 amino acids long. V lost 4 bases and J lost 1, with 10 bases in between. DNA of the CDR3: TGTGCCAGCTCACTCAGAAATCGCCAAGAGACCCAGTACTTC. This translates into CASSLRNRQETQYF. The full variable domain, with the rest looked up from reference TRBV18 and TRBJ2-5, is NAGVMQNPRHLVRRRGQEARLRCSPMKGHSHVYWYRQLPEEGLKFMVYLQKENIIDESGMPKERFSAEFPKEGPSILRIQQVVRGDSAAYFCASSLRNRQETQYFGPGTRLLVL.

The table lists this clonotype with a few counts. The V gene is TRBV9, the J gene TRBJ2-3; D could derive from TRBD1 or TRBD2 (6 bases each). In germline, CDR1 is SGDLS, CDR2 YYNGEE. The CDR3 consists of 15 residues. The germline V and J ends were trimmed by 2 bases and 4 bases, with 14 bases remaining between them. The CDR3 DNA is TGTGCCAGCAGCGTTCTAGGGGGGAGCGCAGATACGCAGTATTTT. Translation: CASSVLGGSADTQYF.

The CDR3 here is CSAGRGASNEQFF. The CDR3 DNA sequence: TGCAGTGCCGGGCGGGGGGCTTCCAATGAGCAGTTCTTC. The chain has TRBV20-1 and TRBJ2-1; 8 nucleotides match TRBD2. Germline V gene lookup returns CDR1 DFQATT and CDR2 SNEGSKA (reference sequence). Trimming took 6 bases from V and 6 from J; bases not matched to a gene: 7. This CDR3 contains 13 residues.

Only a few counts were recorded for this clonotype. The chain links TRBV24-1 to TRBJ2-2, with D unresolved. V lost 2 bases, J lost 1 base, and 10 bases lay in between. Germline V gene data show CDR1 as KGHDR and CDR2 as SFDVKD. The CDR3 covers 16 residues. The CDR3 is CATSDSRTGNTGELFF. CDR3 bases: TGTGCCACCAGTGATTCTAGGACGGGGAACACCGGGGAGCTGTTTTTT.

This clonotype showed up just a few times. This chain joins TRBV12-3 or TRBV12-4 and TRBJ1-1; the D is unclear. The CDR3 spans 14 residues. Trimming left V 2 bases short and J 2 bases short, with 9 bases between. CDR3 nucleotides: TGTGCCAGCAGTTTAAAAGGATCCAACACTGAAGCTTTCTTT. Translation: CASSLKGSNTEAFF.

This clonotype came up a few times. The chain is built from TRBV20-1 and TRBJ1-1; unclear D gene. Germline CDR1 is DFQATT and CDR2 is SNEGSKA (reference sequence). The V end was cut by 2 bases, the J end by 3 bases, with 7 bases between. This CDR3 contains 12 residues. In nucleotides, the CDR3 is TGCAGTGCTAGATCTGGGTACACTGAAGCTTTCTTT. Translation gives CSARSGYTEAFF.

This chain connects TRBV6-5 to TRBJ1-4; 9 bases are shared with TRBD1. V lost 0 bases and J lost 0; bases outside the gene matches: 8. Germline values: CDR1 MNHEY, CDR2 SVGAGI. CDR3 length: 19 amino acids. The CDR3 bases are TGTGCCAGCAGTTACTCGAAAGACAGGGGGGTTGCAACTAATGAAAAACTGTTTTTT. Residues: CASSYSKDRGVATNEKLFF.

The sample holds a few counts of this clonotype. CDR3 DNA: TGTGCCAGCAGTTTCGGGGGGGGGAGATCCTACGAGCAGTACTTC. This translates into CASSFGGGRSYEQYF. This sequence joins TRBV28 and TRBJ2-7, with 8 bases identical to TRBD2. Germline CDR1 MDHEN, CDR2 SYDVKM. The V segment lost 3 bases and the J segment 1 base; nucleotides outside the gene matches: 5. This CDR3 spans 15 amino acids. Based on the CDR3 plus reference TRBV28 and TRBJ2-7, the full variable domain is DVKVTQSSRYLVKRTGEKVFLECVQDMDHENMFWYRQDPGLGLRLIYFSYDVKMKEKGDIPEGYSVSREKKERFSLILESASTNQTSMYLCASSFGGGRSYEQYFGPGTRLTVT.

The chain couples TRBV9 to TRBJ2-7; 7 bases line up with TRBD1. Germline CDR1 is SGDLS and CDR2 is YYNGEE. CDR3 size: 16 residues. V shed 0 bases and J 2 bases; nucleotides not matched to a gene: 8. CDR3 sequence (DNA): TGTGCCAGCAGCGTAGGTCCCGGACAGGACACCTACGAGCAGTACTTC. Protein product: CASSVGPGQDTYEQYF.

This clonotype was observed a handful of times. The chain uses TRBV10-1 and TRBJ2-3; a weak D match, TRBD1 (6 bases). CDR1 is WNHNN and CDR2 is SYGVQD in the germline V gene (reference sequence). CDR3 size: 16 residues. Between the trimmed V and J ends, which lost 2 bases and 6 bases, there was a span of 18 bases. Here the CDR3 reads CASSEPSRTAPDTQYF. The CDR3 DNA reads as TGCGCCAGCAGTGAGCCAAGCCGGACAGCCCCCGATACGCAGTATTTT.

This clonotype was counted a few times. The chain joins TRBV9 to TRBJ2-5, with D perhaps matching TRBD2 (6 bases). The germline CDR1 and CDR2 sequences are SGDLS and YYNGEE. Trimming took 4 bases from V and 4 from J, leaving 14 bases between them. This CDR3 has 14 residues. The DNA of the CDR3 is TGTGCCAGCAGCTTTACTAGCCTTGGAGAGACCCAGTACTTC. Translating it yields CASSFTSLGETQYF.

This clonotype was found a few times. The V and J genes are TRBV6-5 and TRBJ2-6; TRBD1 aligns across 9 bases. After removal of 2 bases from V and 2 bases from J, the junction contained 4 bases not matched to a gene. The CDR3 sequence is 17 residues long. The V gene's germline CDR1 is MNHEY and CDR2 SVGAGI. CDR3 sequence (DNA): TGTGCCAGCAGTTACAACAGGGGGCTTACTGGGGCCAACGTCCTGACTTTC. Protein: CASSYNRGLTGANVLTF.

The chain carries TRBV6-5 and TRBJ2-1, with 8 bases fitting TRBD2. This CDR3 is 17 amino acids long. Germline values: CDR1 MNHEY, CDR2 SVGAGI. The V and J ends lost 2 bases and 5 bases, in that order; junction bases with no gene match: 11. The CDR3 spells CASSYPISGARHNEQFF. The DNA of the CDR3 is TGTGCCAGCAGTTACCCAATTAGCGGGGCGCGCCACAATGAGCAGTTCTTC.

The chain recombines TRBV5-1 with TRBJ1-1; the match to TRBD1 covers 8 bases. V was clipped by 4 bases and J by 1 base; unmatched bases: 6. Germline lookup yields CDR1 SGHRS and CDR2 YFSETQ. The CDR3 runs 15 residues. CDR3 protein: CASSITGTGNTEAFF. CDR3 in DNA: TGCGCCAGCAGCATAACCGGGACAGGGAACACTGAAGCTTTCTTT.